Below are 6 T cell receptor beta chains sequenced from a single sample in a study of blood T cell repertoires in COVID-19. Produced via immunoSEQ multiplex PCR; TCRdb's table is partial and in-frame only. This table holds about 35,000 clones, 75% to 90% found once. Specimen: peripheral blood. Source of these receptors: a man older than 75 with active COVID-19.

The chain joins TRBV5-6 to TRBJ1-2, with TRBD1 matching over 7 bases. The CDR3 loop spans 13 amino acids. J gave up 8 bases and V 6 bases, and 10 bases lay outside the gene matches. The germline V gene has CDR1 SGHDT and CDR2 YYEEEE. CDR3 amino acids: CASTLWTGRGYTF. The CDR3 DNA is TGTGCCAGCACCCTTTGGACAGGACGGGGCTACACCTTC.

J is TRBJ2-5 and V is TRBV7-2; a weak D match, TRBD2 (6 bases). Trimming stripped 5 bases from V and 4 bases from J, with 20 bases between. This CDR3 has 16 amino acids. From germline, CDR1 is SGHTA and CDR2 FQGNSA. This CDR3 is CASSPGGQLLRETQYF. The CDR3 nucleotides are TGTGCCAGCAGCCCAGGAGGGCAGCTTCTTCGAGAGACCCAGTACTTC.

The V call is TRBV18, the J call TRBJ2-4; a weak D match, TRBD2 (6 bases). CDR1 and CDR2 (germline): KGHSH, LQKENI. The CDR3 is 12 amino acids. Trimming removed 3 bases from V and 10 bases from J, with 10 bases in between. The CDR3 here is CASSPGGGIQYF. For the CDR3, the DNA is TGTGCCAGCTCACCGGGAGGAGGTATTCAGTACTTC.

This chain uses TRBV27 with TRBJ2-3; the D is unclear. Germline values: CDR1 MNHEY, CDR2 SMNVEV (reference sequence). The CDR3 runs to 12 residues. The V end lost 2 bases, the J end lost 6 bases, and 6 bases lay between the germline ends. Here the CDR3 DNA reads TGTGCCAGCAGTTTAGTCCTGGATACGCAGTATTTT. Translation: CASSLVLDTQYF.

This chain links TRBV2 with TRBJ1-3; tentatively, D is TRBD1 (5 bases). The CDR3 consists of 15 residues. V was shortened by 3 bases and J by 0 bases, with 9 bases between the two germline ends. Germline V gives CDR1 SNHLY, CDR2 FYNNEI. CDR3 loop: CASSEGLYSGNTIYF. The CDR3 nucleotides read TGTGCCAGCAGTGAGGGGCTTTACTCTGGAAACACCATATATTTT.

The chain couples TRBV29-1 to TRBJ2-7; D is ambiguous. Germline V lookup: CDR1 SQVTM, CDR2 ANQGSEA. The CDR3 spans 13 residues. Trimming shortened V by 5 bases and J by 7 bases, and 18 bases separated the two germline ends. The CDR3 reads CSVSLAASGEQYF. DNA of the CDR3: TGCAGCGTTTCTTTGGCCGCCTCTGGTGAGCAGTACTTC.